These 10 T cell receptor beta chains were sequenced from one sample in a study of Graves' ophthalmopathy and Graves' hyperthyroidism. RNA transcripts were the source from which TCR beta CDR3 regions were amplified. Second-round multiplex PCR came after first-round RT-PCR with HTBI primers. TCRdb re-called the multiplex PCR reads with MiXCR, one entry per CDR3 protein. The top ten hold roughly 4% of the sample, which has a few hundred thousand distinct CDR3 sequences, under 45% seen once. The sequenced sample was peripheral blood or thyroid tissue (not recorded which). Receptors were obtained from an adult man with Graves' hyperthyroidism.

This clonotype has ten or more counts. The V and J genes are TRBV25-1 and TRBJ2-5; perhaps TRBD1 as D (6 bases). Trimming stripped 6 bases from V and 1 base from J, with 15 bases between. Germline V gene data show CDR1 as MGHDK and CDR2 as SYGVNS. The CDR3 spans 15 residues. CDR3 in DNA: TGTGCCAGCAGCTCCAAGACAGGCTTCCAAGAGACCCAGTACTTC. Protein product: CASSSKTGFQETQYF.

CDR3 in amino acids: CASSSLGQRTQETQYF. The CDR3, as DNA: TGTGCCAGCAGCAGCCTGGGGCAGAGGACCCAAGAGACCCAGTACTTC. This chain uses TRBV25-1 with TRBJ2-5; TRBD1 might be the D (5 bases). Germline V gene sequence: CDR1 MGHDK, CDR2 SYGVNS. The CDR3 contains 16 residues. V lost 6 bases to trimming and J lost 1 base, with 18 bases between them.

This chain links TRBV7-2 with TRBJ2-3, with 10 bases fitting TRBD1. This CDR3 spans 15 amino acids. Germline V gives CDR1 SGHTA, CDR2 FQGNSA. V was pared by 2 bases and J by 5 bases, with 4 bases of the junction left unmatched. In nucleotides, the CDR3 is TGTGCCAGCAGCTTACAGGACAGGGGGGTAGATACGCAGTATTTT. This sequence encodes CASSLQDRGVDTQYF.

This clonotype was observed many times. The chain combines TRBV5-1 with TRBJ1-3; D not certain. Germline V gene lookup returns CDR1 SGHRS and CDR2 YFSETQ. Trimming pared 5 bases from V and 2 bases from J, leaving 11 bases between. CDR3 length: 14 amino acids. The CDR3 coding sequence is TGCGCCAGCAGACTCTGGGGTCCTGGAAACACCATATATTTT. Its protein is CASRLWGPGNTIYF.

This chain joins TRBV10-3 and TRBJ1-1; 8 bases are shared with TRBD1. CDR1 is ENHRY, CDR2 SYGVKD, per germline. This CDR3 comprises 15 residues. V was pared by 6 bases and J by 3 bases, with 9 bases of the junction left unmatched. CDR3 DNA: TGTGCCATCAGCGAGGGGGACAGGCAATACACTGAAGCTTTCTTT. Translated, it gives CAISEGDRQYTEAFF.

This clonotype was found many times. The chain carries TRBV5-6 and TRBJ2-7; 12 bases agree with TRBD2. This CDR3 has 18 residues. J was trimmed by 0 bases and V by 4 bases; bases with no gene match: 11. Germline V gene lookup returns CDR1 SGHDT and CDR2 YYEEEE. The CDR3 protein is CASSPRGLAGTSSYEQYF. CDR3 nucleotides: TGTGCCAGCAGCCCCCGTGGACTAGCGGGGACCTCCTCCTACGAGCAGTACTTC.

The J gene is TRBJ1-2, the V gene TRBV19, with D hard to call. There are 11 residues in the CDR3. Germline CDR1 and CDR2: LNHDA and SQIVND (reference sequence). V lost 6 bases and J 11 bases, leaving 13 bases between the germline ends. DNA of the CDR3: TGTGCCAGTAGGGCTTCTAGCGGATACACCTTC. Encoded protein: CASRASSGYTF. Full variable domain (remainder filled in from reference TRBV19 and TRBJ1-2): DGGITQSPKYLFRKEGQNVTLSCEQNLNHDAMYWYRQDPGQGLRLIYYSQIVNDFQKGDIAEGYSVSREKKESFPLTVTSAQKNPTAFYLCASRASSGYTFGSGTRLTVV.

The gene calls are TRBV7-3 and TRBJ2-2, with 9 bases lining up with TRBD1. Germline V lookup: CDR1 SGHTA, CDR2 FQGTGA. V shed 4 bases, J shed 16 bases, and the junction held 1 base outside the gene matches. The CDR3 covers 10 residues. The chain's CDR3 is CASSSGQGFF. The CDR3 DNA reads as TGTGCCAGCAGCTCGGGACAGGGGTTTTTT.

The chain carries TRBV24-1 and TRBJ2-5; possible D gene TRBD2, 5 bases. Per germline, CDR1 KGHDR and CDR2 SFDVKD. V was cut by 9 bases and J by 0 bases, with 16 bases left in between. The CDR3 is 15 residues long. CDR3: CATQTTIGYQETQYF. CDR3 coding DNA: TGTGCCACCCAAACGACTATCGGGTACCAAGAGACCCAGTACTTC.

In the case of this clonotype: A much bigger clone sits one base away, suggesting this may be a read error. This likely comes from a read error, as the CDR3 has no conserved phenylalanine or tryptophan at its end. The chain uses TRBV11-2 and TRBJ2-5; 8 nucleotides line up with TRBD2. CDR1 and CDR2 (germline): SGHAT, FQNNGV. The CDR3 totals 15 residues. CDR3 nucleotide sequence: TGCGCCAGCAGCCAATTTGGAAGCGGGAGCGAGACCCAGTACTCC. Residues: CASSQFGSGSETQYS.